The next 15 T cell receptor beta chains were all read from a single sample in a study of shared clonotypes between healthy human individuals. Assay: immunoSEQ multiplex PCR; the TCRdb copy retains only in-frame clones and omits some. The sample has millions of clones; about 93% are singletons. In the naive CD8 group, cells lacked CD45RO and were positively selected for CCR7, so terminally differentiated effector memory CD45RA+ cells were left out. Sequencing was carried out using naive CD8+ T cells from PBMCs. These receptors originate from a man younger than 30 in good health. Some clones in this sample may be carry-over from other donors' samples.

The V gene is TRBV4-1, the J gene TRBJ2-1; D is tentatively TRBD1 or TRBD2 (5 bases each). The V and J ends lost 3 bases and 2 bases respectively, with 17 bases between them. This CDR3 spans 17 amino acids. CDR1 is MGHRA and CDR2 is YSYEKL in the germline V gene. CDR3 region: CASSQGDSPFTYNEQFF. CDR3 sequence (DNA): TGCGCCAGCAGCCAGGGAGACAGTCCCTTTACCTACAATGAGCAGTTCTTC.

The rearrangement links TRBV7-6 to TRBJ2-5; D not resolved. The germline gives CDR1 SGHVS, CDR2 FNYEAQ. The CDR3 extends over 17 amino acids. V lost 0 bases and J lost 1, with 15 bases in between. The CDR3 loop is CASSLAVRLLVQETQYF. The CDR3 DNA reads as TGTGCCAGCAGCTTAGCGGTACGGCTACTGGTCCAAGAGACCCAGTACTTC.

The J gene is TRBJ2-3, the V gene TRBV28, with 10 bases fitting TRBD2. V lost 6 bases, J lost 4 bases, and 13 bases stayed unmatched. The germline gives CDR1 MDHEN, CDR2 SYDVKM. The CDR3 sequence is 17 residues long. The CDR3 bases are TGTGCCAGCAGGAACTCACCGGGACTAGCGCGTTCAGATACGCAGTATTTT. Translating it yields CASRNSPGLARSDTQYF.

The genes are TRBV10-3 and TRBJ1-5; no definite D call. Deletions cut 3 bases from V and 3 bases from J, with 6 bases between. In germline, CDR1 is ENHRY, CDR2 SYGVKD. The CDR3 is 13 residues long. The CDR3 bases are TGTGCCATCAGTGATGGTCTCAATCAGCCCCAGCATTTT. Residues: CAISDGLNQPQHF.

This chain links TRBV7-2 with TRBJ2-4; no firm D call. The germline V and J ends were trimmed by 2 bases and 0 bases, with 5 bases remaining between them. Per germline, CDR1 SGHTA and CDR2 FQGNSA. This CDR3 spans 14 amino acids. CDR3 DNA sequence: TGTGCCAGCAGCTTACGGCTAGCCAAAAACATTCAGTACTTC. This sequence encodes CASSLRLAKNIQYF.

The chain uses TRBV5-6 and TRBJ2-7; TRBD1 agrees at 8 bases. CDR3 length equals 15 residues. J gave up 4 bases and V 4 bases, and 10 bases lay outside the gene matches. Germline V lookup: CDR1 SGHDT, CDR2 YYEEEE. CDR3 residues: CASSGQDRVSYEQYF. CDR3 sequence (DNA): TGTGCCAGCAGCGGCCAGGACAGGGTTTCTTACGAGCAGTACTTC. The full variable domain, rest sourced from reference TRBV5-6 and TRBJ2-7, is DAGVTQSPTHLIKTRGQQVTLRCSPKSGHDTVSWYQQALGQGPQFIFQYYEEEERQRGNFPDRFSGHQFPNYSSELNVNALLLGDSALYLCASSGQDRVSYEQYFGPGTRLTVT.

This clone came up a few times. At the DNA level, this CDR3 is encoded by other sequences in the same sample as well. CDR3 in DNA: TGTGCCAGCAGCCGGGGGACTGAAGCTTTCTTT. Amino acid sequence: CASSRGTEAFF. The chain carries TRBV9 and TRBJ1-1; the D gene is possibly TRBD1 (5 bases). This CDR3 is built from 11 residues. V was clipped by 4 bases and J by 5 bases, with 6 bases between them. The germline CDR1 and CDR2 sequences are SGDLS and YYNGEE.

The rearrangement joins TRBV7-3 to TRBJ2-3; 9 nucleotides align to TRBD1. This CDR3 spans 15 amino acids. Germline V gene lookup returns CDR1 SGHTA and CDR2 FQGTGA. With 4 bases clipped from V and 4 bases from J, the junction kept 6 bases outside the gene matches. CDR3 bases: TGTGCCAGCAGCTCTAGGGACAGGGTACCAGATACGCAGTATTTT. Protein: CASSSRDRVPDTQYF. The full variable domain, completed using reference TRBV7-3 and TRBJ2-3, is GAGVSQTPSNKVTEKGKYVELRCDPISGHTALYWYRQSLGQGPEFLIYFQGTGAADDSGLPNDRFFAVRPEGSVSTLKIQRTERGDSAVYLCASSSRDRVPDTQYFGPGTRLTVL.

The genes are TRBV7-6 and TRBJ2-3; D is possibly TRBD2 (6 bases). The ends were cut back, 5 bases at V and 0 bases at J, with 15 bases in the middle. Germline lookup yields CDR1 SGHVS and CDR2 FNYEAQ. The CDR3 extends over 16 amino acids. The CDR3 protein is CASSIRAGSSTDTQYF. DNA of the CDR3: TGTGCCAGCAGCATCCGTGCGGGGTCTAGCACAGATACGCAGTATTTT.

The chain has TRBV11-2 and TRBJ2-3; weak D call: TRBD2 (6 bases). Per germline, CDR1 SGHAT and CDR2 FQNNGV. The CDR3 is 15 amino acids. Trimming left V 1 base short and J 3 bases short, with 11 bases between. Written as DNA, the CDR3 is TGTGCCAGCAGCTTAGGTGGGGGGACGACAGATACGCAGTATTTT. As protein: CASSLGGGTTDTQYF.

V is TRBV28 and J is TRBJ1-2; TRBD1 aligns across 8 bases. With 6 bases clipped from V and 4 bases from J, the junction kept 16 bases outside the gene matches. In germline, CDR1 is MDHEN, CDR2 SYDVKM. The CDR3 loop spans 17 amino acids. The CDR3 reads CASRARDRTRLPYGYTF. The CDR3 nucleotides are TGTGCCAGCAGAGCCCGGGACAGGACGCGTCTACCCTATGGCTACACCTTC.

V is TRBV7-7 and J is TRBJ1-4; TRBD1 agrees at 7 bases. The CDR3 is 15 amino acids. V trimming: 5 bases; J trimming: 5 bases; junction bases outside the gene matches: 8. Germline V lookup: CDR1 SSHAT, CDR2 FNYEAQ (reference sequence). In DNA form, the CDR3 reads TGTGCCAGCAGCACCGGGACAGCCCCAAATGAAAAACTGTTTTTT. This gives the protein CASSTGTAPNEKLFF.

This clone was counted once. The V gene is TRBV11-1, the J gene TRBJ1-2, with D perhaps TRBD1 (5 bases). V lost 5 bases and J lost 1, with 8 bases in between. CDR3 length equals 13 residues. In germline, CDR1 is SGHAT, CDR2 FQDESV (reference sequence). The CDR3 reads CASSPTDNYGYTF. As DNA, the CDR3 is TGTGCCAGCAGCCCGACAGATAACTATGGCTACACCTTC.

The chain is built from TRBV29-1 and TRBJ2-7; the D call may be TRBD1 or TRBD2 (5 bases each). Trimming shortened V by 0 bases and J by 0 bases, and 12 bases separated the two germline ends. CDR1 is SQVTM, CDR2 ANQGSEA, per germline. CDR3 size: 15 residues. CDR3 amino acids: CSVEERDRPSYEQYF. The DNA of the CDR3 is TGCAGCGTTGAAGAAAGGGACCGACCCTCCTACGAGCAGTACTTC.

As DNA, the CDR3 is TGTGCCAGCAGCTTGTCCCCCCCGGGCGGGAGAAGGACCGGGGAGCTGTTTTTT. Its protein product is CASSLSPPGGRRTGELFF. The V call is TRBV5-5, the J call TRBJ2-2, with TRBD2 matching 7 bases. After removal of 1 base from V and 5 bases from J, the junction contained 14 bases not matched to a gene. The CDR3 runs 18 residues. Germline V lookup: CDR1 SGHKS, CDR2 YYEKEE (reference sequence).